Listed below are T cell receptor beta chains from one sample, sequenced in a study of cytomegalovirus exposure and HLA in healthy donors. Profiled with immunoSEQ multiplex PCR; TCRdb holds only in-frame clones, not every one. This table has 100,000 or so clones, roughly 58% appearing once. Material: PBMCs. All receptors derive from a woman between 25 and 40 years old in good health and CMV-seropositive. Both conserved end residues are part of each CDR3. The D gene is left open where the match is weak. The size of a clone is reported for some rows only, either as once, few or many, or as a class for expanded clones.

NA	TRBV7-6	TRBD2	CASSPRGDEQYF
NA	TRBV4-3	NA	CASSRNARGDEAFF
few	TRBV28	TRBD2	CACCGGGSGANVLTF
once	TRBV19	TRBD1	CASSSGQGVFQPQHF
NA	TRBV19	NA	CASSQGMNTEAFF
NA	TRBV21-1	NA	CASSKDYSETQYF
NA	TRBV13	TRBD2	CASSSRGLAGSNEQFF
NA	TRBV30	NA	CAWTNGNLNTEAFF
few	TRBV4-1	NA	CASSQPLHNSPLHF
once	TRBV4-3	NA	CASSHAGMPYEQYF
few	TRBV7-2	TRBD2	CASSLAVAGGSMKQFF
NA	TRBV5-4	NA	CASSWETGNTGELFF
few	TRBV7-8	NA	CASSLAGGPKKTQYF
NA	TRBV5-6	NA	CASRAGVYTEAFF
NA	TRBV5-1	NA	CASSLGGGGVPYEQYF
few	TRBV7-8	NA	CASSLDGGQPQHF
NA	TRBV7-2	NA	CASSAGLHSYEQYF
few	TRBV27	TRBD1	CASSRNRGGANTEAFF
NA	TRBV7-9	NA	CASSLALGVHEQYF
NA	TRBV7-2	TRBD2	CASSLATSGGQETQYF
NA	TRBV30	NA	CAWSVVRNEKLFF
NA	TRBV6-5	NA	CASSYSRNTNTEAFF
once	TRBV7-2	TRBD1	CASRPRGLNTEAFF
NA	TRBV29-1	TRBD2	CSACGGVTDTQYF
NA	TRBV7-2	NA	CASSLMDSSYEQYF
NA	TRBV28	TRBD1	CASSPRTGTEAFF
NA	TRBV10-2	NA	CASSIGIDTDTQYF
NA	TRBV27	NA	CASSLGGLSGNTIYF
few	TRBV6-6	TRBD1	CASSSRDRGDTEAFF
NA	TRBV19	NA	CASKELSGVNIQYF
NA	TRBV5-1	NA	CASSAGRGLYGYTF
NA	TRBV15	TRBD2	CATSRDGQAGDEQYF
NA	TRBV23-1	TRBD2	CASSQSGLAGFSYNEQFF
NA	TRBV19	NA	CASTVQGTTQPQHF
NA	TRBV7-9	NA	CASSLGQGDGYPF